These T cell receptor beta chains were read from a single sample in a study of blood T cell repertoires in COVID-19. Assay: immunoSEQ multiplex PCR; the TCRdb copy retains only in-frame clones and omits some. This sample has roughly 200,000 clones; approximately 91% occur once, and the top ten carry around 1.5%. What was sequenced was peripheral blood. The receptors shown here come from a man aged 18 to 30 with active or convalescent COVID-19. CDR3s include the opening cysteine and the closing phenylalanine or tryptophan. Each record gives: CDR3 protein, CDR3 DNA, V gene, D gene, J gene, clone size, CDR3 length. A D gene is named only where the DNA matches it firmly. The size entry is marked missing in some rows and otherwise reads once, few, many or a size class.

CASRLLLRTSGRAGEQYF TGTGCCAGCAGGCTATTACTTCGGACTAGCGGGAGGGCCGGCGAGCAGTACTTC TRBV2 TRBD2 TRBJ2-7 . 18
CASSGTDQPQHF TGTGCCAGCAGTGGGACAGATCAGCCCCAGCATTTT TRBV2 . TRBJ1-5 . 12
CASSPQGTLSGNTIYF TGTGCCAGCTCACCGCAGGGAACCCTCTCTGGAAACACCATATATTTT TRBV18 . TRBJ1-3 . 16
CASSRPLGSGNTIYF TGTGCCAGCAGCCGCCCCTTAGGGAGCGGAAACACCATATATTTT TRBV4-2 . TRBJ1-3 . 15
CAREGHSSTDTQYF TGTGCCAGAGAGGGACATTCAAGCACAGATACGCAGTATTTT TRBV6-4 . TRBJ2-3 . 14
CASSPRQPDGYTF TGCGCCAGCAGCCCACGACAACCGGATGGCTACACCTTC TRBV5-1 . TRBJ1-2 . 13
CASSQEWAGGQYF TGCGCCAGCAGCCAAGAATGGGCAGGAGGGCAGTACTTC TRBV4-1 . TRBJ2-7 . 13
CASIDPSGENGQFF TGTGCCAGCATCGACCCATCTGGGGAGAACGGGCAGTTCTTC TRBV5-4 . TRBJ2-1 . 14
CASDRGYDYGYTF TGTGCCAGCGACAGGGGTTATGACTATGGCTACACCTTC TRBV2 TRBD1 TRBJ1-2 . 13
CSVEDSSYKEFF TGCAGCGTTGAAGATAGCTCCTATAAGGAGTTCTTC TRBV29-1 . TRBJ2-1 . 12
CASSPLVQGGETQYF TGTGCCAGCAGCCCCTTAGTACAGGGTGGGGAGACCCAGTACTTC TRBV2 . TRBJ2-5 . 15
CASSFMPGTEAFF TGTGCCAGCAGTTTTATGCCGGGCACTGAAGCTTTCTTT TRBV27 . TRBJ1-1 . 13
CASSDSGANTGELFF TGTGCCAGCAGTGACTCAGGGGCGAACACCGGGGAGCTGTTTTTT TRBV6-4 . TRBJ2-2 . 15
CASSQGRTSGRLYQETQYF TGTGCCAGCAGCCAAGGGAGAACCAGCGGGAGGCTCTACCAAGAGACCCAGTACTTC TRBV14 TRBD2 TRBJ2-5 . 19
CASSPGIAGANVLTF TGTGCCAGCTCACCCGGGATCGCTGGGGCCAACGTCCTGACTTTC TRBV18 . TRBJ2-6 . 15
CASSAPGTGYQETQYF TGTGCCAGCAGTGCACCCGGGACAGGGTACCAAGAGACCCAGTACTTC TRBV6-1 TRBD1 TRBJ2-5 . 16
CASSITSGTAATNEKLFF TGTGCCAGTAGTATAACTTCCGGGACAGCAGCAACTAATGAAAAACTGTTTTTT TRBV19 TRBD1 TRBJ1-4 . 18
CASSARQGGYGYTF TGCGCCAGCAGTGCCAGACAGGGAGGATATGGCTACACCTTC TRBV5-1 TRBD1 TRBJ1-2 once 14
CASSIDRSETQYF TGTGCCAGTAGTATAGATCGTAGTGAGACCCAGTACTTC TRBV19 . TRBJ2-5 . 13
CASSHVQGYNEKLFF TGTGCCAGCAGCCACGTACAGGGGTATAATGAAAAACTGTTTTTT TRBV3-1/TRBV3-2 TRBD1 TRBJ1-4 . 15
CASKQGSSYNSPLHF TGTGCCAGCAAGCAGGGGAGCTCCTATAATTCACCCCTCCACTTT TRBV6-5 . TRBJ1-6 . 15
CSAVDNSYEQYF TGCAGCGCCGTAGACAACTCCTACGAGCAGTACTTC TRBV29-1 . TRBJ2-7 . 12
CASSFREGDTQYF TGTGCCAGCAGCTTCCGGGAGGGAGATACGCAGTATTTT TRBV5-5 TRBD2 TRBJ2-3 . 13
CASSFRGNEKLFF TGTGCCAGCAGTTTCCGGGGTAATGAAAAACTGTTTTTT TRBV28 . TRBJ1-4 once 13